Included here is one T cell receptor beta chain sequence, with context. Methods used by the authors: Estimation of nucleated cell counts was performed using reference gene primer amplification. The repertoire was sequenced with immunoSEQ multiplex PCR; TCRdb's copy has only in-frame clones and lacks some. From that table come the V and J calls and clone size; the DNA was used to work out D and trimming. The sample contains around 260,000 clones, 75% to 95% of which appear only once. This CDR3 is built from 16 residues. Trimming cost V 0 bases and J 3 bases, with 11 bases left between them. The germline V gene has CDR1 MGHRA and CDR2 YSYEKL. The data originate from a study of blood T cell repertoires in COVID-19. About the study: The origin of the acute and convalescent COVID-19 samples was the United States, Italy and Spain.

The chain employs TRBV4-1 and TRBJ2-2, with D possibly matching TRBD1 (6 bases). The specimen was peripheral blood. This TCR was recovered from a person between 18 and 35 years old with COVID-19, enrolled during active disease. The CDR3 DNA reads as TGCGCCAGCAGCCAAGATCCCAGGGGAGACACCGGGGAGCTGTTTTTT. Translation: CASSQDPRGDTGELFF.